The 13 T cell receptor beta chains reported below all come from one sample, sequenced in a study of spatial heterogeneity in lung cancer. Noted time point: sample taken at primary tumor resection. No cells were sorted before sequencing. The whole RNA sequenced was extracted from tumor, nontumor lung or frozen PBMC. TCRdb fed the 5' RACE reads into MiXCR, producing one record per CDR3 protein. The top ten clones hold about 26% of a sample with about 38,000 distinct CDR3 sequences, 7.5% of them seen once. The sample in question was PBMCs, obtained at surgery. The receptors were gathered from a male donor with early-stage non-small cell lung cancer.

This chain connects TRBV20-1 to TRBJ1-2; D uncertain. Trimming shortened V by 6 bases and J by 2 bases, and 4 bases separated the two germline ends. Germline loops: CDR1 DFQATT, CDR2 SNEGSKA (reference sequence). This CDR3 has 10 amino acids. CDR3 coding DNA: TGCAGTGCCAACAACTATGGCTACACCTTC. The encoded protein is CSANNYGYTF.

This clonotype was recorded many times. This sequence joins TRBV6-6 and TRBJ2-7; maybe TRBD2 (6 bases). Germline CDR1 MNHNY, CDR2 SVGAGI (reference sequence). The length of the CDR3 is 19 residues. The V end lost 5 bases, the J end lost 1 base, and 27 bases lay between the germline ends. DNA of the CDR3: TGTGCCAGCAGTGGCCCTTCTGGGACTCAAAAACACTCTTCCTACGAGCAGTACGTC. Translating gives CASSGPSGTQKHSSYEQYV.

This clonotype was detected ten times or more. CDR3: CASSYAPPKTGRTDTQYF. The CDR3 region has the DNA TGTGCCAGCAGTTACGCCCCGCCCAAGACAGGGAGGACAGATACGCAGTATTTT. This rearrangement joins TRBV6-5 to TRBJ2-3, with D perhaps matching TRBD1 (7 bases). V dropped 2 bases and J dropped 3 bases, with 21 bases sitting between them. The CDR3 sequence is 18 residues long. CDR1 is MNHEY and CDR2 is SVGAGI in the germline V gene.

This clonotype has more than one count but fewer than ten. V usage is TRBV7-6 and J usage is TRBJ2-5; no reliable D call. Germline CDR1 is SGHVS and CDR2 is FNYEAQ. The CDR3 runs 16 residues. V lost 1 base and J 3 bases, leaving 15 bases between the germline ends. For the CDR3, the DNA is TGTGCCAGCAGCTTAGGTGTGAGTGAGATTAAAGAGACCCAGTACTTC. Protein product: CASSLGVSEIKETQYF.

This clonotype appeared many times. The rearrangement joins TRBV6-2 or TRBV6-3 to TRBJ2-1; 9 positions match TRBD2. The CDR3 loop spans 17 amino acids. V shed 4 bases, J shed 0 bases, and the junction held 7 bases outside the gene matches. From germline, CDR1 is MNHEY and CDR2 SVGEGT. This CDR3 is CASSSGSGGSSYNEQFF. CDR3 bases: TGTGCCAGCAGTTCGGGTAGCGGGGGAAGCTCCTACAATGAGCAGTTCTTC.

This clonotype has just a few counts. CDR3 in DNA: TGTGCCATCAGTGAGTCCGGGACTCCTGATCGAGCTTTCTTT. Its translation: CAISESGTPDRAFF. V usage is TRBV10-3 and J usage is TRBJ1-1; tentative D call: TRBD1 (5 bases). Germline V gene data show CDR1 as ENHRY and CDR2 as SYGVKD. The ends were cut back, 0 bases at V and 10 bases at J, with 15 bases in the middle. This CDR3 comprises 14 residues.

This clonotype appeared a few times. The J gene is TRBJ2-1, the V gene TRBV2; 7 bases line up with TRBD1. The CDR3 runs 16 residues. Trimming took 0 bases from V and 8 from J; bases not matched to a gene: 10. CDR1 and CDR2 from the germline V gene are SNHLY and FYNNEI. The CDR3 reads CASSEALYRGADEQFF. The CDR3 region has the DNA TGTGCCAGCAGTGAAGCGCTTTACAGGGGAGCGGATGAGCAGTTCTTC.

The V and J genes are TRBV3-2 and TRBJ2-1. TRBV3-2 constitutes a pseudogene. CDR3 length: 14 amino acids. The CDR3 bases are TGTGCCAGCAGCCAAGATCCCTGGCGAGTTGAGCAGTTCTTC. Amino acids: CASSQDPWRVEQFF.

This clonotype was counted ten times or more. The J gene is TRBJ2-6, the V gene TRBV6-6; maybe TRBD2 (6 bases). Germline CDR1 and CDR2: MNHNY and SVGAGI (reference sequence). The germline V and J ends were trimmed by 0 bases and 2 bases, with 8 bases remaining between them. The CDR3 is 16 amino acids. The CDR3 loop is CASSYSGRTGANVLTF. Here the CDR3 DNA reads TGTGCCAGCAGTTACTCGGGGAGGACTGGGGCCAACGTCCTGACTTTC.

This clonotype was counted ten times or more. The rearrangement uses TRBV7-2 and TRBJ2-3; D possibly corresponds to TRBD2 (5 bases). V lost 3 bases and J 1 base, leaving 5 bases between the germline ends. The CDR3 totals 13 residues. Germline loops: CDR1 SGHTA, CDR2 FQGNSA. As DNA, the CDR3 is TGTGCCAGCAGCTTGGAGGGCACAGATACGCAGTATTTT. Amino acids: CASSLEGTDTQYF.

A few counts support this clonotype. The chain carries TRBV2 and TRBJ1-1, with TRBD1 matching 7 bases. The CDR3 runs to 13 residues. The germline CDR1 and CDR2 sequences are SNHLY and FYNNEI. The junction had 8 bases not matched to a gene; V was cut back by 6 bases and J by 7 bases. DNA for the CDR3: TGTGCCAGCAGCAAGGGGGCGACGGGTGAAGCTTTCTTT. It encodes CASSKGATGEAFF.

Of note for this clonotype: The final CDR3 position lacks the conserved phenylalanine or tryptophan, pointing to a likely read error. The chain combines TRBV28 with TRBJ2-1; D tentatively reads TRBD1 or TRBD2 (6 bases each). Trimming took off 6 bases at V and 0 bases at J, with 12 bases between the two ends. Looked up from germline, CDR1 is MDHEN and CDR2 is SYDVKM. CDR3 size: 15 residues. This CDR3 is CASSLGGSSYNEQFL. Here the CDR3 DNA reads TGTGCCAGCAGCCTAGGGGGGAGCTCCTACAATGAGCAGTTCCTC.

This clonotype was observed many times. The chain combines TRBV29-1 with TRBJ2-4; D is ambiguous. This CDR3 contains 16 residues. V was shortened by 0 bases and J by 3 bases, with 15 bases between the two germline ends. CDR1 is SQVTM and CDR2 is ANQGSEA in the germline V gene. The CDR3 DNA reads TGCAGCGTTGAAGATCTATTTCTGAGCGACAAAAACATTCAGTACTTC. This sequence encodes CSVEDLFLSDKNIQYF.